These T cell receptor beta chains were read from a single sample in a study of cytomegalovirus exposure and HLA in healthy donors. Clones were read by immunoSEQ multiplex PCR, and TCRdb kept only the in-frame ones, dropping some. The table records 150,000 or so clones, more than 80% of them present only once. The sequenced sample consisted of PBMCs. These receptors were obtained from a woman in her twenties or thirties in good health and CMV-seropositive. The conserved cysteine and the conserved F or W are not part of the CDR3 here. The D gene is left open where the match is weak. The listing skips clone size in some rows; elsewhere it reads once, few, many or a size class.

cdr3_aa d_call clone_size v_call cdr3_length j_call
ASSTGTGVAGYT TRBD1 - TRBV5-1 12 TRBJ1-2
ASSEPGGAAETQY TRBD1 - TRBV5-4 13 TRBJ2-5
ASTLPRVPGNTIY - - TRBV6-1 13 TRBJ1-3
ASRDIGEKLF - - TRBV27 10 TRBJ1-4
ASSAWTGPGDEQY TRBD1 - TRBV6-1 13 TRBJ2-7
ASSLETPAGAQY TRBD2 - TRBV7-8 12 TRBJ2-3
ASSRTLTGELF - - TRBV7-6 11 TRBJ2-2
AISESQRNTIY - - TRBV10-3 11 TRBJ1-3
ASRSGTGGGSNEKLF TRBD1 - TRBV25-1 15 TRBJ1-4
ASSRTGREEETQY - - TRBV5-1 13 TRBJ2-5
ASSRYGRGTYEQY - - TRBV28 13 TRBJ2-7
ASSRSGGGWFDEQY TRBD2 - TRBV14 14 TRBJ2-7
ASSVGQGSWNTEAF - once TRBV9 14 TRBJ1-1
ASSKRDSNTDTQY TRBD1 - TRBV2 13 TRBJ2-3
ASSEAQGQGADEQY TRBD1 medium-sized TRBV6-1 14 TRBJ2-7
ASSPPGRRGEAF - - TRBV5-8 12 TRBJ1-1
ASSPWGRGGGYT - - TRBV6-1 12 TRBJ1-2
ASSSPGQISGELF TRBD1 - TRBV4-1 13 TRBJ2-2
ASSSRRNEQF - once TRBV18 10 TRBJ2-1
ASSQGGATYEQY - - TRBV4-2 12 TRBJ2-7
ASSRTSGSRETQY - - TRBV21-1 13 TRBJ2-5
ASSVYYYTGELF - - TRBV6-1 12 TRBJ2-2